A single sample is the source of the 13 T cell receptor beta chains below, sequenced in a study of human T cells and chemical hapten exposure. Time point given: healthy volunteer bleed at 2 weeks. Extraction of total RNA was performed on unfractionated whole blood. TCRdb re-called the RACE reads through MiXCR, storing one row per CDR3 protein. The sample yields tens of thousands of distinct CDR3 sequences, approximately 10% seen once. Specimen: whole blood. The receptors were gathered from a female donor in good health. Some clones in this sample may be carry-over from other donors' samples.

This clonotype came up many times. The chain is built from TRBV3-1 and TRBJ1-1; TRBD1 matches 8 bases. The junction had 9 bases not matched to a gene; V was cut back by 8 bases and J by 1 base. The germline CDR1 and CDR2 sequences are LGHDT and YNNKEL (reference sequence). This CDR3 is 15 amino acids long. This chain's CDR3 is CASDRGQGPNTEAFF. CDR3 DNA: TGTGCCAGCGATAGAGGACAGGGACCGAACACTGAAGCTTTCTTT.

This clonotype was found many times. The chain joins TRBV20-1 to TRBJ2-1, with 15 bases that match TRBD2. Germline CDR1 and CDR2: DFQATT and SNEGSKA (reference sequence). CDR3 length: 16 residues. Trimming cost V 4 bases and J 10 bases; bases outside gene matches: 11. The CDR3 DNA follows: TGCAGTGCTACCGGGACTAGCGGGGGGCCAACCCTAGAGCAGTTCTTC. This gives the protein CSATGTSGGPTLEQFF.

The chain is built from TRBV6-1 and TRBJ1-6, with D hard to call. This CDR3 comprises 12 residues. Trimming left V 4 bases short and J 13 bases short, with 11 bases between. Germline CDR1 MNHNS, CDR2 SASEGT. CDR3 region: CASSVMDDPLHF. Written as DNA, the CDR3 is TGTGCCAGCAGTGTAATGGACGACCCCCTCCACTTT.

This clonotype occurred a few times. The chain couples TRBV4-3 to TRBJ2-6, with D unclear. The germline V and J ends were trimmed by 1 base and 2 bases, with 12 bases remaining between them. This CDR3 region has 17 residues. Germline V gene lookup returns CDR1 LGHNA and CDR2 YSLEER. In DNA, the CDR3 is TGCGCCAGCAGCCAAGGGCCGGGCGCAACTGGGGCCAACGTCCTGACTTTC. This sequence encodes CASSQGPGATGANVLTF.

The table lists this clonotype with many counts. The J gene is TRBJ2-2, the V gene TRBV5-1; 9 nucleotides agree with TRBD2. The germline V gene encodes CDR1 SGHRS and CDR2 YFSETQ. The CDR3 is made up of 14 amino acids. The J segment lost 5 bases and the V segment lost 2 bases, leaving 1 base of the junction unmatched. Here the CDR3 DNA reads TGCGCCAGCAGCTTCCTAGCGGGGACCGGGGAGCTGTTTTTT. It yields the protein CASSFLAGTGELFF.

The genes are TRBV7-9 and TRBJ2-1; D is tentatively TRBD1 or TRBD2 (5 bases each). The CDR3 sequence is 16 residues long. Trimming removed 5 bases from V and 2 bases from J, with 16 bases in between. Germline V lookup: CDR1 SEHNR, CDR2 FQNEAQ (reference sequence). The CDR3: CASSKHRDQAYNEQFF. Here the CDR3 DNA reads TGTGCCAGCAGCAAACACCGGGACCAAGCCTACAATGAGCAGTTCTTC.

This clonotype was detected a few times. DNA of the CDR3: TGCGCCAGCAGTTTCGGGACCTCCTACGAGCAGTACTTC. This encodes CASSFGTSYEQYF. The genes are TRBV4-3 and TRBJ2-7; D tentatively fits TRBD1 or TRBD2 (5 bases each). Per the germline V gene, CDR1 is LGHNA and CDR2 is YSLEER. This CDR3 contains 13 residues. Trimming pared 6 bases from V and 0 bases from J, leaving 9 bases between.

At least ten counts were recorded for this clonotype. The chain recombines TRBV28 with TRBJ2-2; no clear D gene. Per germline, CDR1 MDHEN and CDR2 SYDVKM. The CDR3 consists of 11 residues. Trimming pared 6 bases from V and 6 bases from J, leaving 5 bases between. The CDR3 sequence is CASRGPGELFF. The DNA for the CDR3 is TGTGCCAGCAGGGGTCCCGGGGAGCTGTTTTTT.

The J gene is TRBJ2-6, the V gene TRBV28; D is uncertain. CDR3 length equals 13 residues. CDR1 is MDHEN and CDR2 is SYDVKM in the germline V gene. V was cut by 6 bases and J by 4 bases, with 7 bases left in between. CDR3 sequence reads: CASSEWGANVLTF. The CDR3, as DNA: TGTGCCAGCAGCGAATGGGGGGCCAACGTCCTGACTTTC.

The chain carries TRBV27 and TRBJ2-3; 10 bases map to TRBD2. Germline V lookup: CDR1 MNHEY, CDR2 SMNVEV (reference sequence). The CDR3 spans 16 residues. V lost 7 bases and J lost 3; bases outside the gene matches: 10. CDR3 sequence: CASTRSGTSATDTQYF. CDR3 nucleotides: TGTGCCAGCACCCGAAGCGGGACTAGCGCTACAGATACGCAGTATTTT.

This clonotype was seen at least ten times. This chain joins TRBV7-9 and TRBJ1-1; D gene uncertain. V shed 1 base and J shed 3 bases, with 9 bases lying between them. The germline gives CDR1 SEHNR, CDR2 FQNEAQ (reference sequence). The CDR3 covers 14 residues. CDR3 protein: CASSLEALDTEAFF. CDR3 coding DNA: TGTGCCAGCAGCTTAGAGGCTTTGGACACTGAAGCTTTCTTT.

Comments on this clonotype: A single base separates this from a much larger clone, so it may be a read error. The chain is built from TRBV25-1 and TRBJ2-5; D is uncertain. CDR1 is MGHDK and CDR2 is SYGVNS in the germline V gene. Trimming shortened V by 2 bases and J by 4 bases, and 5 bases separated the two germline ends. CDR3 length equals 12 residues. The CDR3 bases are TGTGCCAGCAGTGAAAACGGAGAGACCCAGTACTTC. Its protein is CASSENGETQYF.

A few counts support this clonotype. As DNA, the CDR3 is TGTGCCAGCGGGACCGGCGCAGGGGTTGAAAAACTGTTTTTT. This translates into CASGTGAGVEKLFF. This chain links TRBV7-2 with TRBJ1-4, with D possibly TRBD1 on 6 matching bases. Trimming took off 8 bases at V and 7 bases at J, with 17 bases between the two ends. The CDR3 covers 14 residues. Germline lookup yields CDR1 SGHTA and CDR2 FQGNSA.